This T cell receptor beta chain is from a study of T cells in women clearing cervical HPV infection. Per germline, CDR1 SGHTA and CDR2 FQGNSA. The CDR3 spans 15 residues. The trim removed 5 bases at V and 9 bases at J, leaving 10 bases unmatched. Only in-frame clones appear in the TCRdb table, and some are missing; sequencing was by immunoSEQ multiplex PCR. The sample table sets out under 20,000 clones. About this clone itself: The antigen is unknown. The read ends 3 residues before the CDR3 terminus; that terminus is restored from the germline J gene.

Overall study results and limits: Controls had more TRBV6-7 (0.16%) than cases (roughly 0.11%).

This sequence was found in a woman between 18 and 70 years old with a cervical HPV16 infection that either progressed to CIN3+ or cleared (not recorded which). The sample comprised blood buffy coat. The rearrangement links TRBV7-2 to TRBJ2-1; the match to TRBD2 covers 10 bases. The CDR3 bases that were read are TGTGCCAGCAGCACTACTAGCGGGGCGCAGGGTGAG. This encodes CASSTTSGAQGE. The full CDR3 sequence reads CASSTTSGAQGEQFF.